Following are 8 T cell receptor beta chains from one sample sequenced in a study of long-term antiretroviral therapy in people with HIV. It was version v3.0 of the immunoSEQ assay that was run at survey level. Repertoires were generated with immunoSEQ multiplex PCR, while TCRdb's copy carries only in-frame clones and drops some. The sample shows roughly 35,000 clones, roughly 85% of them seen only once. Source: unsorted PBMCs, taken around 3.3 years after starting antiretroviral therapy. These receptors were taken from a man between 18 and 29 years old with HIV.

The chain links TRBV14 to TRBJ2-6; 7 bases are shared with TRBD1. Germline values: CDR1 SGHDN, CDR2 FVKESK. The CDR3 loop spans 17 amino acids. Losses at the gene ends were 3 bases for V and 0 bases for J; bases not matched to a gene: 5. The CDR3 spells CASSQGQKVSGANVLTF. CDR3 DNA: TGTGCCAGCAGCCAGGGACAGAAAGTCTCTGGGGCCAACGTCCTGACTTTC.

In DNA, the CDR3 is TGTGCCAGTAGTATAGATCGCGGTAGCGTAGATACGCAGTATTTT. Residues: CASSIDRGSVDTQYF. J is TRBJ2-3 and V is TRBV19, with TRBD2 as a possible D gene (5 bases). The CDR3 covers 15 residues. Trimming shortened V by 0 bases and J by 5 bases, and 12 bases separated the two germline ends. The germline gives CDR1 LNHDA, CDR2 SQIVND (reference sequence).

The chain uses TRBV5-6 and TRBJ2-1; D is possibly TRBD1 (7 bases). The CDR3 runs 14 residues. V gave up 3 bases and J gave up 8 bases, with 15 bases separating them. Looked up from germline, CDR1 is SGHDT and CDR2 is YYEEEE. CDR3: CASSSRRRGDEQFF. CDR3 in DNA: TGTGCCAGCAGCTCGCGACGCAGGGGGGATGAGCAGTTCTTC. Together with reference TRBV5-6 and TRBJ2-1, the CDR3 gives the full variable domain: DAGVTQSPTHLIKTRGQQVTLRCSPKSGHDTVSWYQQALGQGPQFIFQYYEEEERQRGNFPDRFSGHQFPNYSSELNVNALLLGDSALYLCASSSRRRGDEQFFGPGTRLTVL.

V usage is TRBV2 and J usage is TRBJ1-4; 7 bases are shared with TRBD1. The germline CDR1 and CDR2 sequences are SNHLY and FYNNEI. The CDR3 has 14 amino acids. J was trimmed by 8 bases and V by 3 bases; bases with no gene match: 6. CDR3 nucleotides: TGTGCCAGCAGTGAGAGGGAGACAGGGGAAAAACTGTTTTTT. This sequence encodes CASSERETGEKLFF.

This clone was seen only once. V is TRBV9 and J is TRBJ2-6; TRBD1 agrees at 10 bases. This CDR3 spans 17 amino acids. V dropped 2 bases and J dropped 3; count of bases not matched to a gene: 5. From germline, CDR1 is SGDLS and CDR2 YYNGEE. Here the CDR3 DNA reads TGTGCCAGCAGCGTCCGACAGGGGGCAGGTGGGGCCAACGTCCTGACTTTC. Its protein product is CASSVRQGAGGANVLTF.

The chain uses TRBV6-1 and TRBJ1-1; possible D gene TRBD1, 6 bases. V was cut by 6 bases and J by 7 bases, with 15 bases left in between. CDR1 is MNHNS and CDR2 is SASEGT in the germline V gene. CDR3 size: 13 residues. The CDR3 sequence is CASSVGGAGEAFF. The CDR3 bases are TGTGCCAGCAGCGTGGGGGGCGCGGGTGAAGCTTTCTTT.

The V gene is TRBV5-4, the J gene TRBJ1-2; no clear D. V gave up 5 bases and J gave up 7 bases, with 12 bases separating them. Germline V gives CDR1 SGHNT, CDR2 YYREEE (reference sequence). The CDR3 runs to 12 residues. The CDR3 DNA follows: TGTGCCAGCAGGAAAGAAGACGGTGGCTACACCTTC. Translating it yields CASRKEDGGYTF.

CDR3 coding DNA: TGTGCCAGTACGGGGCAGGGGGCGTGGGACGAGCAGTACTTC. It encodes CASTGQGAWDEQYF. The chain combines TRBV19 with TRBJ2-7, with TRBD1 identical over 8 bases. After removal of 7 bases from V and 5 bases from J, the junction contained 10 bases not matched to a gene. This CDR3 has 14 residues. Germline-derived CDR1 and CDR2 are LNHDA and SQIVND (reference sequence).